The 5 T cell receptor beta chains in this list originate from one sample, sequenced in a study of beta chain features in type 1 diabetes. Broader study findings: Moderate yet significant TCRB CDR3 shortening was seen in Type 1 diabetes patients in all four CD4+ subsets.

Which antigens these TCRs recognize remains unknown. Expressed TCRB transcripts got sequenced, as all isolated RNA was reverse transcribed. Produced via immunoSEQ multiplex PCR; TCRdb's table is partial and in-frame only. The sample shows more than 300,000 clones, over 8.5% of them seen only once. What was sequenced was central memory CD4+ T cells from blood. The receptors shown here come from a man aged 30-40 years with type 1 diabetes.

This chain links TRBV30 with TRBJ2-4, with D perhaps TRBD1 (6 bases). This CDR3 spans 15 amino acids. Germline CDR1 and CDR2: GTSNPN and SVGIG (reference sequence). For the CDR3, the DNA is TGTGGCCTGGAAATCCCAGGGGAGGCCAAAAACATTCAGTACTTC. Translated, it gives CGLEIPGEAKNIQYF.

This clone occurred a few times. The genes are TRBV7-8 and TRBJ1-4; 7 bases fit TRBD1. Germline CDR1 is SGHVS and CDR2 is FQNEAQ. The CDR3 is 13 amino acids. Losses at the gene ends were 5 bases for V and 8 bases for J; bases not matched to a gene: 5. The CDR3 sequence: CASSRGLWEKLFF. The CDR3 coding sequence is TGTGCCAGCAGCAGGGGGCTCTGGGAAAAACTGTTTTTT.

The J gene is TRBJ2-5, the V gene TRBV5-8; 8 nucleotides align to TRBD2. Germline loops: CDR1 SGHTS, CDR2 YDEGEE. V was clipped by 0 bases and J by 4 bases; unmatched bases: 5. CDR3 length equals 15 residues. CDR3 DNA: TGTGCCAGCAGCTTGGGGGGCCTAGCGGGAGAGACCCAGTACTTC. Protein: CASSLGGLAGETQYF. Variable domain in full (rest from reference TRBV5-8 and TRBJ2-5): EAGVTQSPTHLIKTRGQQATLRCSPISGHTSVYWYQQALGLGLQFLLWYDEGEERNRGNFPPRFSGRQFPNYSSELNVNALELEDSALYLCASSLGGLAGETQYFGPGTRLLVL.

This clone was observed a handful of times. The chain joins TRBV5-1 to TRBJ2-4; a weak D match, TRBD2 (6 bases). V was shortened by 4 bases and J by 7 bases, with 15 bases between the two germline ends. This CDR3 region has 14 residues. From germline, CDR1 is SGHRS and CDR2 YFSETQ. CDR3 DNA: TGCGCCAGCAGCACGGGACTCTACGAGAACATTCAGTACTTC. Its translation: CASSTGLYENIQYF.

The chain has TRBV7-2 and TRBJ2-1; D is undetermined. With 2 bases removed from V and 10 bases from J, the gap between germline ends came to 15 bases. The CDR3 length is 14 residues. The germline gives CDR1 SGHTA, CDR2 FQGNSA. CDR3 sequence reads: CASSLSRPEGEQFF. The CDR3 DNA follows: TGTGCCAGCAGCTTAAGCAGGCCCGAAGGGGAGCAGTTCTTC. Filled out from reference TRBV7-2 and TRBJ2-1, the complete variable domain reads GAGVSQSPSNKVTEKGKDVELRCDPISGHTALYWYRQSLGQGLEFLIYFQGNSAPDKSGLPSDRFSAERTGGSVSTLTIQRTQQEDSAVYLCASSLSRPEGEQFFGPGTRLTVL.